A single sample is the source of the 2 T cell receptor beta chains below, sequenced in a study of blood T cell repertoires in COVID-19. Profiling relied on immunoSEQ multiplex PCR, and the TCRdb table lists in-frame clones only, not all of them. Of around 81,000 clones in the sample, roughly 86% were seen once. Sequencing was performed on peripheral blood. These receptors all come from a woman aged 55-69 years with acute or convalescent COVID-19.

J is TRBJ1-2 and V is TRBV5-1; 7 nucleotides align to TRBD1. The CDR3 covers 15 residues. In germline, CDR1 is SGHRS, CDR2 YFSETQ. Trimming cost V 0 bases and J 5 bases; bases outside gene matches: 7. The CDR3 DNA sequence: TGCGCCAGCAGCTTGGGAATAGGGGGCAGTTATGGCTACACCTTC. This encodes CASSLGIGGSYGYTF.

The chain joins TRBV6-6 to TRBJ2-7, with D possibly being TRBD2 (7 bases). Trimming cost V 2 bases and J 0 bases, with 8 bases left between them. Germline loops: CDR1 MNHNY, CDR2 SVGAGI (reference sequence). This CDR3 is 14 amino acids long. CDR3 region: CASSYGGASYEQYF. In DNA, the CDR3 is TGTGCCAGCAGTTACGGGGGGGCCTCCTACGAGCAGTACTTC.